This T cell receptor beta chain was captured by sequencing in a study of cytomegalovirus exposure and HLA in healthy donors (dated by TCRdb to the late 2010s). For context, the study as a whole: According to an earlier analysis of 450 to 650 of the donors, about 179 million T cells yielded 95 million to 140 million unique TCR beta sequences and about 280 Gb of sequence data. A handful of DR-DQ haplotypes were handled as single units for association and clustering because linkage in the cohort was strong. The aim of the study was to test whether cataloging public T cell receptors could identify signatures of past pathogen exposure. To decide whether each TCR beta V gene segment behaved as functional or pseudogenic, an earlier analysis of several hundred of the donors relied on high-throughput TCR beta sequencing. HLA typing included class I and class II loci at four-digit resolution. Typing coverage differed by locus: A, B, C, DRB1 and DQB1 were typed in roughly 620-630 donors, DQA1 in 500 to 550, DPA1 in over 600, and DPB1 in 472. In a later analysis, previously published TCR beta repertoires from some 640 donors were re-analyzed and high-resolution HLA genotyping was added so that TCR occurrence patterns could be studied. Rather than using new phenotypic data, the later analysis identified candidate immune exposures from TCR beta sequences and from how often those sequences occurred across donors. About 300 gigabases of sequencing data and approximately 93 million unique TCR sequences were included in an early release covering over 600 HLA-typed donors. A separate validation cohort of 100 to 150 different subjects was used in addition to the 666-subject first cohort. Donor age, sex, ethnicity and CMV serostatus were collected together with the repertoire data. Among some 400 genotyped donors of the cohort, an average of about 240,000 unique TCR beta nucleotide sequences were sequenced per donor, about a sixth of them non-productive. Every discovery cohort repertoire had been produced on one sequencing platform. Genome-wide SNP genotypes for about 60% of the roughly 700 donors were used in a later genetic analysis, which treated that subset as a discovery cohort. Among the roughly 380 genotyped donors, 81% belonged to the genetic ancestry cluster associated with self-reported Caucasian donors. The study profiled the T cell repertoires of some 610 subjects by immunosequencing and related them to cytomegalovirus serostatus. The study combined high-throughput TCR immunosequencing, statistical association of individual TCRs with disease status, and machine learning to predict cytomegalovirus infection status.

The paper's findings and limits, for the study overall: In a later analysis, HLA-associated TCR beta chains were found to be more clonally expanded and to have lower generation probabilities than equally common non-associated chains. For the cohort, immune exposure information was limited to CMV serostatus. Because the 87-base-pair reads could not distinguish some IMGT-functional V segments, including TRBV6-2 and TRBV6-3, those segments were excluded. The cohort was sequenced for TCR beta chains only, and without alpha or paired-chain data the features that could be detected were limited. A further reported finding was that TCR beta sequences accurately predicted the HLA-A and HLA-B alleles for most subjects in the first cohort. The sequencing pipeline was judged likely to have produced a cluster of highly shared sequence variants as a technical artifact. In a later analysis, the rate of TCR association differed among HLA loci, with DRB1 alleles having the most associated TCRs and HLA-C alleles having the fewest. Most TCR sequences were observed very rarely across donors, whereas some public TCRs were present in many individuals. An association between a missense DCLRE1C variant and V-gene and J-gene trimming of TCR beta chains was found in a later genetic analysis and replicated in an independent cohort. Compared with the roughly 700-donor mean, donors in an Asian-associated ancestry cluster had fewer N-insertions in productive TCRs, according to a later genetic analysis. In both the original and validation cohorts, the classifier was reported to diagnose cytomegalovirus status with high specificity and sensitivity. Correlated functional status among segregating V segments might be attributable to linkage disequilibrium, but an unknown experimental factor could not be ruled out. In an earlier analysis of more than 450 of the donors, most TCR beta V segments were observed in productive rearrangements about 87% or about 30% of the time, broadly matching IMGT annotations. Because counts were too low, under 20 rarely observed V segments, including chromosome 9 orphons, were left out of the earlier analysis of a few hundred of the donors. Most CMV-associated TCR beta chains appeared to be HLA-restricted in a later analysis, and the HLA associations seemed to be driven largely by CMV exposure. A later analysis reported that several top co-occurrence clusters appeared linked to parvovirus B19, influenza, CMV and Epstein-Barr virus. A later analysis associated 15,000 or so TCR beta sequences with specific HLA alleles at a false discovery rate of 0.05. Strong co-occurrence of HLA alleles, especially DR and DQ, made assigning TCR associations to individual alleles difficult. HLA typing was unavailable for some donors at each locus, so association tests used only the typed subset. In the study, approximately 160 TCR beta chains were listed as associated with cytomegalovirus. Roughly uniform sequencing depth across donors was assumed in presence/absence analyses, although this assumption may not hold. A few of the identified cytomegalovirus-associated TCR beta chains were confirmed in vitro to be specific for cytomegalovirus antigens. According to the authors, the approach could potentially be generalized to other disease states and immunological phenotypes.

The cohort consisted of more than 650 healthy bone marrow donors. At the time of sampling, every cohort member was nominally healthy, though immune exposures that went unrecorded were likely present. The donor tested CMV seronegative and was one of the 352 seronegative cohort members. Each donor provided a peripheral blood sample, and peripheral blood mononuclear cells were used for TCR beta sequencing. Genomic DNA was extracted from the blood cell samples with the Qiagen DNeasy Blood Extraction Kit. The sample holds one count of this clone. Its recognized antigen is unknown. No base quality information exists; no much larger clone differs at one position. The library was built by means of the immunoSEQ multiplex PCR assay. A mixture of 60 forward primers for TCR Vbeta segments and 13 reverse primers for TCR Jbeta segments was used in the multiplex PCR. Amplification of the CDR3 region of rearranged TCR beta genes was performed with a multiplex PCR assay on genomic DNA. On the Illumina HiSeq System, the amplified TCR beta libraries were sequenced as 87-base-pair reads. Per the source publication's procedure: A later analysis counted about 80 million unique TCR beta chains across the 666 repertoires, and around 9.9 million of these chains were shared by at least two donors. A nearest-neighbor algorithm error-corrected the raw reads and collapsed the reads into unique sequences, merging closely related sequences to remove PCR and sequencing errors. V, D and J gene segments were assigned by aligning CDR3 sequences to IMGT reference sequences. Each retained sequence needed at least a six-nucleotide match to both a V gene segment and a J gene segment. A rearrangement was called productive if the CDR3 had no stop codons and remained in frame with V and J, and every other rearrangement was called non-productive. CDR3 was defined according to IMGT convention as the region running from the second conserved V-encoded cysteine to the conserved J-encoded phenylalanine. Sequences without an unambiguous match to a single V gene segment were excluded from the earlier analysis of several hundred of the donors. An earlier analysis of 550 to 650 of the donors classified V segments as functional when productive rearrangements were above 56.7% and as segregating when the standard deviation between donors was above 5%. A statistical classification framework was built for diagnosing cytomegalovirus status from the catalog of TCR beta chain sequences. In a later analysis, TCR nucleotide sequences were compared against IMGT/GENE-DB human TR gene sequences so that V and J genes could be assigned. The TCRdist pipeline was used in a later analysis to assign CDR3 sequences and most-parsimonious VDJ recombination scenarios. A later analysis defined each TCR beta chain by its CDR3 amino acid sequence plus V-gene family, and excluded reads lacking a unique V-gene family. A later analysis removed nearly 600 highly shared, low-generation-probability nucleotide sequences to deal with suspected cross-contamination and a sequencing artifact. For each public chain, a later analysis derived a clonal expansion index from normalized ranks of inferred template counts within each repertoire. In a later analysis, generation probabilities were computed using a VDJ recombination model fitted to out-of-frame rearrangements, and the results were checked against IGoR. Hypergeometric tests were used in a later analysis to score TCR-TCR, TCR-HLA and TCR-CMV co-occurrence, with a repertoire-size bias correction applied to the TCR pairs. To estimate false discovery rates, a later analysis permuted the HLA or CMV assignments 20 times. In a later analysis, co-occurring TCRs were grouped using DBSCAN, and TCRdist sequence similarity was added for clustering within HLA-allele-positive subsets. For co-occurrence clustering, repertoires with fewer than 30,000 or more than 120,000 public chains were excluded, along with roughly five repertoires with anomalous nucleotide sharing. TCRdb obtained this table from immuneACCESS and retained in-frame rearrangements with V and J assigned. These tables miss some clones; where compared with another copy, unresolved V genes account for less than half of the shortfall, and the remainder is unexplained. The DNA gave D and trimming, while V, J and clone size come from that table. This sample lists about 160,000 clones; roughly 80% were detected once. The top ten hold about 4.7% of the sample.

The germline V gene (reference sequence) specifies SGHNT as CDR1 and YYREEE as CDR2. Measured from the cysteine to the phenylalanine, the CDR3 is 16 residues long. The only DNA kept is the CDR3, 48 bases in frame from the first base. Deletion took 4 bases off V and 2 bases off J, with a span of 18 bases between the germline ends. The V and J genes are TRBV5-4 and TRBJ2-5, with TRBD1 perhaps the D gene, on 5 matching bases. The receptor was isolated from a man aged 25 to 45 in good health and CMV-seronegative. Material: PBMCs. CDR3 sequence: CASSRDRATQQETQYF. Read as DNA, the sequence is TGTGCCAGCAGCCGCGACAGAGCGACCCAACAAGAGACCCAGTACTTC.